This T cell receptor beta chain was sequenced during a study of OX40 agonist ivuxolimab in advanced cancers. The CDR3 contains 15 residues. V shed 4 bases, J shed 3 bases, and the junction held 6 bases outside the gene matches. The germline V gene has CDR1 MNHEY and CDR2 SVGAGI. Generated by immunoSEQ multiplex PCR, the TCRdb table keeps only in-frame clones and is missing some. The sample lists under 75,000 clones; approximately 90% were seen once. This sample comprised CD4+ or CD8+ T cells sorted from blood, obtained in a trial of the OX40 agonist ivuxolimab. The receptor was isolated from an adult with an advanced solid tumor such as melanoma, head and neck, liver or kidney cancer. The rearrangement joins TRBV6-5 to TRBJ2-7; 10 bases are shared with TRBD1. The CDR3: CASSSPGQGYYEQYF. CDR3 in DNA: TGTGCCAGCAGTTCCCCGGGACAGGGGTACTACGAGCAGTACTTC.